Listed below are T cell receptor beta chains from one sample, sequenced in a study of blood T cell repertoires in COVID-19. The method was immunoSEQ multiplex PCR; TCRdb's version includes in-frame clones alone and lacks a portion of them. The sample has 150,000 to 200,000 clones, roughly four fifths seen once. What was sequenced was peripheral blood. The receptors come from an elderly woman with COVID-19, enrolled during active disease. The CDR3 runs from the conserved cysteine through the conserved F or W. A D gene is named only where the DNA matches it firmly. Where a row states a size, it is once, few, many or the class of an expanded clone; other rows omit it.

TRBV6-5	TRBJ1-5	once	.	TGTGCCAGCAGACGCGAGAATAGCAATCAGCCCCAGCATTTT	CASRRENSNQPQHF
TRBV5-4	TRBJ2-3	.	TRBD1	TGTGCCAGCAGCTCGGGACAGGGGATAGGATATACGCAGTATTTT	CASSSGQGIGYTQYF
TRBV14	TRBJ1-6	.	.	TGTGCCAGCAGCAGTCAATACCCGGGACACTATAATTCACCCCTCCACTTT	CASSSQYPGHYNSPLHF
TRBV10-3	TRBJ2-7	.	TRBD1	TGTGCCATCAGTGGGGGACAGGGGCTACGCACTCCCTACGAGCAGTACTTC	CAISGGQGLRTPYEQYF
TRBV6-6	TRBJ1-5	.	TRBD1	TGTGCCAGCAGTTACTCGACAGGGCTAGATCAGCCCCAGCATTTT	CASSYSTGLDQPQHF
TRBV19	TRBJ2-5	.	.	TGTGCCAGCCGGGACTGGAGGGAGACCCAGTACTTC	CASRDWRETQYF
TRBV30	TRBJ2-6	.	TRBD2	TGTGCCTACGCGGGGGGAGCTGGGGCCAACGTCCTGACTTTC	CAYAGGAGANVLTF
TRBV18	TRBJ1-6	.	.	TGTGCCAGCTCACCACTGGACAGTGCTTCACCCCTCCACTTT	CASSPLDSASPLHF
TRBV19	TRBJ1-1	.	.	TGTGCCAGTAGTGATACGGGGGGCACTGAAGCTTTCTTT	CASSDTGGTEAFF
TRBV5-6	TRBJ1-2	.	.	TGTGCCAGCAGCTTTGGACAGAGTGGCTACACCTTC	CASSFGQSGYTF
TRBV6-6	TRBJ1-4	.	.	TGTGCCAGCAGTTACTCTTCAGGGTTTAATGAAAAACTGTTTTTT	CASSYSSGFNEKLFF
TRBV7-3	TRBJ2-2	.	.	TGTGCCAGCAGCCCGGGGACTTCTTCCGGGGAGCTGTTTTTT	CASSPGTSSGELFF
TRBV18	TRBJ2-7	.	.	TGTGCCAGCTCACCCCGGGACACTTACGAGCAGTACTTC	CASSPRDTYEQYF
TRBV7-2	TRBJ2-1	.	TRBD2	TGTGCCAGCAGCTTAGCCGACGTAGCGGGAGAGGAGCAGTTCTTC	CASSLADVAGEEQFF
TRBV7-9	TRBJ2-3	.	TRBD2	TGTGCCAGCAGCATGACTAGCGGGAGTACAGATACGCAGTATTTT	CASSMTSGSTDTQYF
TRBV9	TRBJ2-7	.	TRBD2	TGTGCCAGCAGCGTAGAAGCGGGGCTCTACGAGCAGTACTTC	CASSVEAGLYEQYF
TRBV6-4	TRBJ2-1	.	.	TGTGCCAGCATGGTGTGGGCCCACTACAATGAGCAGTTCTTC	CASMVWAHYNEQFF
TRBV5-1	TRBJ1-4	once	TRBD1	TGCGCCAGCAGCTTGTTCGGGACAGGGGATGAAAAACTGTTTTTT	CASSLFGTGDEKLFF
TRBV3-1/TRBV3-2	TRBJ2-2	.	.	TGTGCCAGCAGCCACCTACGAGCTGGGGTTACAGGGCCCGGGGAGCTGTTTTTT	CASSHLRAGVTGPGELFF
TRBV6-6	TRBJ2-7	many	.	TGTGCCAGCAGTTTCGCCCAGGCCTACGAGCAGTACTTC	CASSFAQAYEQYF
TRBV7-9	TRBJ2-2	.	TRBD2	TGTGCCAGCAGCACCATACGGAGGGGACTAGCGACCGGGGAGCTGTTTTTT	CASSTIRRGLATGELFF
TRBV6-6	TRBJ1-6	few	.	TGTGCCAGCAGTTACCAGGAACGCTCACCCCTCCACTTT	CASSYQERSPLHF
TRBV5-5	TRBJ1-2	.	.	TGTGCCAGCAGCTTTTATACAATAGCCGTGGAAGGCTACACCTTC	CASSFYTIAVEGYTF
TRBV28	TRBJ2-4	many	TRBD1	TGTGCCAGCAGCGAAACCGGGACAGAAAACATTCAGTACTTC	CASSETGTENIQYF
TRBV7-9	TRBJ1-1	.	.	TGTGCCAGCAGCCGTACAGGGTTCCTGAACACTGAAGCTTTCTTT	CASSRTGFLNTEAFF
TRBV4-1	TRBJ2-1	.	TRBD2	TGCGCCAGCAGCCTATTAGCGGGGGCCGCCTACAATGAGCAGTTCTTC	CASSLLAGAAYNEQFF
TRBV4-2	TRBJ2-5	.	TRBD2	TGTGCCAGCAGTCCGCGACTAGCGGGGGCGGGAGAGACCCAGTACTTC	CASSPRLAGAGETQYF
TRBV7-9	TRBJ2-2	.	TRBD2	TGTGCCAGCAGCTTATGGACTAGCGGCACCGGGGAGCTGTTTTTT	CASSLWTSGTGELFF
TRBV30	TRBJ2-3	.	TRBD1	TGTGCCTGGAGTGTAGGACAGGGACTCACAGATACGCAGTATTTT	CAWSVGQGLTDTQYF